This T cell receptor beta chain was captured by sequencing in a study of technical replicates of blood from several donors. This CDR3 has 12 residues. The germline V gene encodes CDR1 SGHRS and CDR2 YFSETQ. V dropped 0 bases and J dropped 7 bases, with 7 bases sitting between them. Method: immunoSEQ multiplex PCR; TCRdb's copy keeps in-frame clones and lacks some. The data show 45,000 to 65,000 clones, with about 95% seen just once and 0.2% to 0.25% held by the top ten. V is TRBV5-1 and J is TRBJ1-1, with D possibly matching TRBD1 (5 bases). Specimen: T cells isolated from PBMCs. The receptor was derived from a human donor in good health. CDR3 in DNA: TGCGCCAGCAGCTTGGGAAGGGGTGAAGCTTTCTTT. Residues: CASSLGRGEAFF.